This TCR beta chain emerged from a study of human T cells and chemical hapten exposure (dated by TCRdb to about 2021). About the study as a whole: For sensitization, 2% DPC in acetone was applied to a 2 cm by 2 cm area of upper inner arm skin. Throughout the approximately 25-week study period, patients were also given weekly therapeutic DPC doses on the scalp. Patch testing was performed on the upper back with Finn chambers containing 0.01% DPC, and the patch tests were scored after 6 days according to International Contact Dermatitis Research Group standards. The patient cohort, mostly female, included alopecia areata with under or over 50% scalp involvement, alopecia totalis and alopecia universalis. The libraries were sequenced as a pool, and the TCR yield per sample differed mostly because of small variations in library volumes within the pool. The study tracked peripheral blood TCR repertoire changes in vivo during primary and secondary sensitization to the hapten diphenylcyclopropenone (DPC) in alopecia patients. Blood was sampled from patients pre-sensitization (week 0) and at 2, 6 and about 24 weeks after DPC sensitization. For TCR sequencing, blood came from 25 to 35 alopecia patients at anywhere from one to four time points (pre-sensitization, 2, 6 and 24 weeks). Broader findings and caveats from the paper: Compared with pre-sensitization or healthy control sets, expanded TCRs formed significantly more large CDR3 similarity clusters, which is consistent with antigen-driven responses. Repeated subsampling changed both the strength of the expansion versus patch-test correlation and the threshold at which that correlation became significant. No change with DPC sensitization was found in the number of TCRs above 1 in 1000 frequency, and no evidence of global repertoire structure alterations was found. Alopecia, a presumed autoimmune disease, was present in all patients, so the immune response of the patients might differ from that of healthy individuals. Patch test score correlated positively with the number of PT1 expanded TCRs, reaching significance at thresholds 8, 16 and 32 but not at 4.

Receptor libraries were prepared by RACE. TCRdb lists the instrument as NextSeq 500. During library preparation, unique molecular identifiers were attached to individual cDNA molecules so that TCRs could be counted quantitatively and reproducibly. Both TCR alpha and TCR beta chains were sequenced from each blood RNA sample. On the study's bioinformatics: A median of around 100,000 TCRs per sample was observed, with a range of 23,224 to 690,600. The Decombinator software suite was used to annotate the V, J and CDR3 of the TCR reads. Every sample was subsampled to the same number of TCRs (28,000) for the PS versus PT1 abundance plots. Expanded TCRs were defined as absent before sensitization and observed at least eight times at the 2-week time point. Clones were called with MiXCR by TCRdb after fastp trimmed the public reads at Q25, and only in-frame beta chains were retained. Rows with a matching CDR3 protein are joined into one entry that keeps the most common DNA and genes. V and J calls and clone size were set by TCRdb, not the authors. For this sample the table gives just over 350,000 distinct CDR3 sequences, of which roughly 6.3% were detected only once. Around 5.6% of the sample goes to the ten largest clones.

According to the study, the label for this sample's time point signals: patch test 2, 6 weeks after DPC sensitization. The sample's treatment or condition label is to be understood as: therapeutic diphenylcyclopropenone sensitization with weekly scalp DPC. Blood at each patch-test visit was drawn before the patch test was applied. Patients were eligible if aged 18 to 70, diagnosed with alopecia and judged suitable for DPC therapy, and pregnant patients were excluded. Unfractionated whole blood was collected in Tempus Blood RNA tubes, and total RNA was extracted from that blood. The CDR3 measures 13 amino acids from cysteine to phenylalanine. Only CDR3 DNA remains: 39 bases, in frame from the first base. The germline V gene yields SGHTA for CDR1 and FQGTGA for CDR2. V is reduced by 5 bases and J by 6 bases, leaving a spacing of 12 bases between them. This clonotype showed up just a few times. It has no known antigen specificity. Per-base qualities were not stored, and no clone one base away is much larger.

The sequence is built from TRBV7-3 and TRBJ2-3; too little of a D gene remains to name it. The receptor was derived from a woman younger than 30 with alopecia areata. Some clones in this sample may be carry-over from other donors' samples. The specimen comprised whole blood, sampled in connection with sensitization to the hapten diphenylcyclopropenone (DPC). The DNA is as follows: TGTGCCAGCAGCCCCCGGATGGCGGATACGCAGTATTTT. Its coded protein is CASSPRMADTQYF.